This T cell receptor (beta chain) appears in the sequencing data of a study of preoperative IRX-2 immunotherapy in early breast cancer. This CDR3 contains 16 residues. Unmatched junction bases numbered 8, after V lost 0 bases and J lost 4 bases. Germline assignment: CDR1 SGHRS and CDR2 YFSETQ. Clones were read by immunoSEQ multiplex PCR, and TCRdb kept only the in-frame ones, dropping some. The table shows about 34,000 clones, with roughly 96% occurring only once. Treatment defined: preoperative locoregional IRX-2 cytokine immunotherapy. Preoperative locoregional IRX-2 cytokine immunotherapy was tested in the phase Ib source study.

The receptor was derived from a human donor with breast cancer. Specimen collection occurred from a patient treated with IRX-2 immunotherapy. The chain combines TRBV5-1 with TRBJ2-7, with 9 bases that match TRBD2. The CDR3 nucleotides read TGCGCCAGCAGCTTGGCCGGGTTAGCGGGAGAGTACGAGCAGTACTTC. It yields the protein CASSLAGLAGEYEQYF.